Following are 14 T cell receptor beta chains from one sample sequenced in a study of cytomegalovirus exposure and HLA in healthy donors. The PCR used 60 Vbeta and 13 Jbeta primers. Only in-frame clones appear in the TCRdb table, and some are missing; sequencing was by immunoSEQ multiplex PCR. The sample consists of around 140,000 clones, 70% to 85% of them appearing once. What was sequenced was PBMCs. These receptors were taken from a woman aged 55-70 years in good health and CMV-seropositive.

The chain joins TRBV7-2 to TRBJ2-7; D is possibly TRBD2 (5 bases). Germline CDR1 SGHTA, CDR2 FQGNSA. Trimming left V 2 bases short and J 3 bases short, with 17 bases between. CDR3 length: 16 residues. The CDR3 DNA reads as TGTGCCAGCAGCTTAACCGAGACTACCTCACTCTACGAGCAGTACTTC. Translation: CASSLTETTSLYEQYF.

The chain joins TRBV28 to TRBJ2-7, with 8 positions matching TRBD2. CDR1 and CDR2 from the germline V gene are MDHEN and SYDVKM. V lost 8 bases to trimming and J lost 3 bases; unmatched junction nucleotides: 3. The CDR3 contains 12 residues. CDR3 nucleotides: TGTGCCAGCGTCGGGGGGGGCTACGAGCAGTACTTC. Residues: CASVGGGYEQYF.

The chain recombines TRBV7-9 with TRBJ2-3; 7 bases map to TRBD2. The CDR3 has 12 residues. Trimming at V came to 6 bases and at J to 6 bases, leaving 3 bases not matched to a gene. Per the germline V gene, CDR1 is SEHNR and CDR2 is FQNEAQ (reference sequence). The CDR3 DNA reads TGTGCCAGCAGATTGGGGGGGGATACGCAGTATTTT. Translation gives CASRLGGDTQYF.

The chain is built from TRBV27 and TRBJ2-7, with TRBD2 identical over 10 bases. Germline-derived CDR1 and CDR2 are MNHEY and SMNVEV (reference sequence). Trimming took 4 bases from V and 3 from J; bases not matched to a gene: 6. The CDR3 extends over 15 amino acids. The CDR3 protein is CASSYRTSGHYEQYF. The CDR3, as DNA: TGTGCCAGCAGTTACCGGACTAGCGGCCACTACGAGCAGTACTTC.

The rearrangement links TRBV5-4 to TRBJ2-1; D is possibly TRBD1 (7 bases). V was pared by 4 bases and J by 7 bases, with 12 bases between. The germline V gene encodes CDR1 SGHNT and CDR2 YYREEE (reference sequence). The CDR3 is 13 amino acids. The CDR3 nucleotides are TGTGCCAGCAGCCCAGGGGGGTGGAATGAGCAGTTCTTC. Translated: CASSPGGWNEQFF. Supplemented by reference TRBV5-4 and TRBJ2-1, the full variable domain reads ETGVTQSPTHLIKTRGQQVTLRCSSQSGHNTVSWYQQALGQGPQFIFQYYREEENGRGNFPPRFSGLQFPNYSSELNVNALELDDSALYLCASSPGGWNEQFFGPGTRLTVL.

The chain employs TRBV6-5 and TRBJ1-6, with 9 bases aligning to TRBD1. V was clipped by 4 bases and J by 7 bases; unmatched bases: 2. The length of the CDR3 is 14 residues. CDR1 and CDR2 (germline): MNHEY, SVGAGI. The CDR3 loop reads CASSSDRGNSPLHF. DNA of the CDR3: TGTGCCAGCAGTTCCGACAGGGGGAATTCACCCCTCCACTTT.

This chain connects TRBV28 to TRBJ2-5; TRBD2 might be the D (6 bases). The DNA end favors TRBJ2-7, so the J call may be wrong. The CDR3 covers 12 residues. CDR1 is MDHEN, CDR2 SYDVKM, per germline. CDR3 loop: CASTSWGDEQYF. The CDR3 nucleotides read TGTGCCAGCACTTCGTGGGGGGACGAGCAGTACTTC.

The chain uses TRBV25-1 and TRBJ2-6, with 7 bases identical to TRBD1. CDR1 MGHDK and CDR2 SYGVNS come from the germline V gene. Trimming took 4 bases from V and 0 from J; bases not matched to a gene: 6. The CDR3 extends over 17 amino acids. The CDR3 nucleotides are TGTGCCAGCAGTGCCCCCGGACAGGCCTCTGGGGCCAACGTCCTGACTTTC. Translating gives CASSAPGQASGANVLTF.

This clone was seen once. The CDR3 DNA sequence: TGTGCCAGCAGTTTGGGAGGCACGGGCTACACCTTC. Its translation is CASSLGGTGYTF. V and J are TRBV27 and TRBJ1-2; D uncertain. The CDR3 runs to 12 residues. Trimming removed 3 bases from V and 8 bases from J, with 10 bases in between. CDR1 is MNHEY and CDR2 is SMNVEV in the germline V gene (reference sequence).

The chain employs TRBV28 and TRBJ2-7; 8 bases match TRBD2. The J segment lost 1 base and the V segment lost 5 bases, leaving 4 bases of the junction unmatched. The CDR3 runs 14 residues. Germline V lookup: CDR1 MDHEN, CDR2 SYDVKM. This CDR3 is CASSRAGGSYEQYF. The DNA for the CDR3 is TGTGCCAGCAGTCGCGCGGGGGGATCCTACGAGCAGTACTTC.

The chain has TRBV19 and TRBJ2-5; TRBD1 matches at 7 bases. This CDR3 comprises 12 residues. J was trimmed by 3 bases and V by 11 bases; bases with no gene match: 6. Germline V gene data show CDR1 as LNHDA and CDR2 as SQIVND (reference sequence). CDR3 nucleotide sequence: TGTGCCGCAACCGACAGGGAAGAGACCCAGTACTTC. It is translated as CAATDREETQYF. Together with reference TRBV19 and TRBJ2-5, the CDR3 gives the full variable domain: DGGITQSPKYLFRKEGQNVTLSCEQNLNHDAMYWYRQDPGQGLRLIYYSQIVNDFQKGDIAEGYSVSREKKESFPLTVTSAQKNPTAFYLCAATDREETQYFGPGTRLLVL.

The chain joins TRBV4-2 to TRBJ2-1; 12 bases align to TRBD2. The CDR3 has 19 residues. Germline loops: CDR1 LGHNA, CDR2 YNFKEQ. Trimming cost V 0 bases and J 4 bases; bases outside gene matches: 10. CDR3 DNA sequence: TGTGCCAGCAGCCAAGATGCCCTGGCTAGCGGGAGGGCGTACAATGAGCAGTTCTTC. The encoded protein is CASSQDALASGRAYNEQFF.

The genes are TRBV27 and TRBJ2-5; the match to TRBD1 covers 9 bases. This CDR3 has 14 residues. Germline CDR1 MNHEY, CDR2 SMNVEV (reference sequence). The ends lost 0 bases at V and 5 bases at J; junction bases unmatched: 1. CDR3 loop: CASSLSGTGETQYF. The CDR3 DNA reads TGTGCCAGCAGTTTATCCGGGACAGGGGAGACCCAGTACTTC.

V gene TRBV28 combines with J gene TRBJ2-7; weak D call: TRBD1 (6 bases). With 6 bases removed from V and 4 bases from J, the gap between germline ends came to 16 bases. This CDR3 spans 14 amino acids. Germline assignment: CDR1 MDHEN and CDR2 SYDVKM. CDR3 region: CASSSPDQGYEQYF. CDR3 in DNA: TGTGCCAGCAGCTCCCCGGACCAGGGGTACGAGCAGTACTTC.